This T cell receptor (beta chain) was recovered during a study of T cell repertoires in cytomegalovirus infection. Study-wide background: CMV epitopes used comprised recently identified HLA-C-restricted ones and well-studied HLA-B-restricted ones. The public TCR beta signatures pointed to both CMV infection and matching HLA type. Study conclusions and caveats: Cumulative frequency (of public TCR beta family members) identified carriers of CMV plus the relevant HLA. HLA-C-restricted CMV clonotypes gave the most frequent clonotype in two of eight donors.

This clonotype was picked up a small number of times. Its antigen is not known. Trimming removed 2 bases from V and 0 bases from J, with 11 bases in between. The CDR3 contains 16 residues. Germline values: CDR1 MNHNS, CDR2 SASEGT. TCRdb ran MiXCR on the reads and lists one entry per CDR3 protein. Among 340,000 or so distinct CDR3 sequences listed, around 25% were seen once. The chain has TRBV6-1 and TRBJ2-1; D might be TRBD2 (5 bases). The source material was cultured PBMCs, sampled from culture after CMV antigen stimulation. The TCR sequence derives from a human donor in good health (CMV status not recorded). Some clones in this sample may be carry-over from other donors' samples. The CDR3 DNA is TGTGCCAGCAGTGAACCAGGACTTGGCTCCTACAATGAGCAGTTCTTC. Protein: CASSEPGLGSYNEQFF.